The 21 T cell receptor beta chains below were found in one sample sequenced in a study of blood T cell repertoires in acute mononucleosis. Assay: immunoSEQ multiplex PCR; the TCRdb copy retains only in-frame clones and omits some. The sample has 6,000 to 8,500 clones, about 25% seen once. Time point here: acute infectious mononucleosis, at clinical presentation within 2 weeks of symptom onset (visit 1). Material: EBV YVL epitope tetramer+ CD8+ T cells sorted from PBMCs, obtained during acute infectious mononucleosis. Subset given: CD8 T cells binding a tetramer with EBV BRLF1 109-117 peptide (YVL-BR). The receptors here all came from a woman under 30 with infectious mononucleosis caused by EBV.

On this clone itself: One base separates it from a far larger clone, so it is likely a read error. The chain links TRBV15 to TRBJ2-1; the match to TRBD1 covers 7 bases. Per the germline V gene, CDR1 is LNHNV and CDR2 is YYDKDF (reference sequence). Trimming cost V 0 bases and J 2 bases; bases outside gene matches: 10. This CDR3 has 18 amino acids. The CDR3 here is CATSRDPKQGNPYNEQFF. The DNA for the CDR3 is TGTGCCACCAGCAGAGATCCCAAACAGGGGAACCCCTACAATGAGCAGTTCTTC.

This clone was recorded only once. In the same sample, other DNA sequences code for this CDR3. The chain links TRBV11-2 to TRBJ2-5, with TRBD2 as a possible D gene (6 bases). In germline, CDR1 is SGHAT, CDR2 FQNNGV. V lost 7 bases and J 13 bases, leaving 25 bases between the germline ends. The CDR3 has 14 residues. The CDR3: CASMRELAGQSRYF. DNA of the CDR3: TGTGCCAGCATGAGGGAGTTGGCGGGGCAGAGTCGGTACTTC.

At least ten counts were recorded for this clone. The chain is built from TRBV7-9 and TRBJ2-1; TRBD1 aligns across 8 bases. The trim removed 5 bases at V and 6 bases at J, leaving 9 bases unmatched. CDR3 length equals 15 residues. CDR1 SEHNR and CDR2 FQNEAQ come from the germline V gene (reference sequence). This CDR3 is CASSPDPTGVNEQFF. CDR3 sequence (DNA): TGTGCCAGCAGCCCCGACCCGACAGGGGTCAATGAGCAGTTCTTC.

In this sample, this clone turned up many times. This chain connects TRBV7-2 to TRBJ2-3; D may be TRBD2 (5 bases). This CDR3 is 14 amino acids long. V was cut by 4 bases and J by 1 base, with 9 bases left in between. Looked up from germline, CDR1 is SGHTA and CDR2 is FQGNSA. The CDR3 sequence is CASSSGIGTDTQYF. The CDR3 DNA follows: TGTGCCAGCAGCTCCGGGATTGGCACAGATACGCAGTATTTT.

This clone turned up a few times. A read error is the likely source, as a far larger clone sits one nucleotide away. The gene calls are TRBV29-1 and TRBJ2-3; 8 nucleotides match TRBD2. The CDR3 spans 14 residues. After removal of 4 bases from V and 0 bases from J, the junction contained 3 bases not matched to a gene. Germline assignment: CDR1 SQVTM and CDR2 ANQGSEA. The CDR3 protein is CSVAGGVSTDTQYF. The CDR3 region has the DNA TGCAGCGTTGCGGGGGGGGTTAGCACAGATACGCAGTATTTT.

V is TRBV6-4 and J is TRBJ2-1; 9 bases are a match to TRBD2. The germline gives CDR1 MRHNA, CDR2 SNTAGT. The CDR3 has 13 amino acids. J gave up 6 bases and V 8 bases, and 5 bases lay outside the gene matches. CDR3 nucleotide sequence: TGTGCCAGCCTAGCGGGGCCAAGCAATGAGCAGTTCTTC. This encodes CASLAGPSNEQFF.

The gene calls are TRBV12-2 and TRBJ2-5. TRBV12-2 is annotated as a pseudogene. CDR3 length equals 15 residues. CDR3 nucleotides: TGTGCCACCGAGCAAGGGGGGCGGAGGCTAGAGCCCCAGTACTTC. Amino acid sequence: CATEQGGRRLEPQYF.

V and J are TRBV23-1 and TRBJ2-3; unclear D gene. TRBV23-1 falls under the ORF class, with uncertain function. CDR3 length: 14 residues. Trimming stripped 6 bases from V and 3 bases from J, with 13 bases between. CDR3 loop: CASSRHFETDTQYF. In DNA, the CDR3 is TGCGCCAGCAGCCGCCACTTCGAGACAGATACGCAGTATTTT.

As concerns this clone: A read error is the likely source, as a far larger clone sits one nucleotide away. The chain joins TRBV7-8 to TRBJ2-7; D is unresolved. Trimming took 5 bases from V and 3 from J, leaving 11 bases between them. Germline values: CDR1 SGHVS, CDR2 FQNEAQ. The CDR3 has 13 residues. CDR3 DNA: TGTGCCAGCAGCCAAGACCCCAGCTACGAGCAGTACTTC. Amino acid sequence: CASSQDPSYEQYF.

This clone was detected a few times. V is TRBV27 and J is TRBJ1-2; D ambiguous. CDR1 and CDR2 from the germline V gene are MNHEY and SMNVEV (reference sequence). Trimming took 5 bases from V and 6 from J, leaving 13 bases between them. This CDR3 is built from 13 residues. The CDR3 DNA sequence: TGTGCCAGCAGTCCCCCCGGGTCCCATGGCTACACCTTC. It is translated as CASSPPGSHGYTF.

This clone was observed a handful of times. Since a far larger clone is one base different, this is likely a read error. Other DNA sequences of this sample code for an identical CDR3. V is TRBV4-1 and J is TRBJ2-1; 12 bases align to TRBD2. Germline lookup yields CDR1 MGHRA and CDR2 YSYEKL. The CDR3 has 15 amino acids. V was clipped by 3 bases and J by 10 bases; unmatched bases: 7. CDR3 sequence reads: CASSHQTGTSGEQFF. The CDR3, as DNA: TGCGCCAGCAGCCATCAAACCGGGACTAGCGGGGAGCAGTTCTTC.

This clone showed up just a few times. The rearrangement joins TRBV25-1 to TRBJ2-1; no reliable D call. Germline V CDR1 and CDR2: MGHDK, SYGVNS. V was shortened by 7 bases and J by 0 bases, with 4 bases between the two germline ends. The length of the CDR3 is 12 residues. CDR3 nucleotides: TGTGCCAGCACGAGCTCCTACAATGAGCAGTTCTTC. This translates into CASTSSYNEQFF.

This clone was observed a single time. Only one base separates this from a far larger clonotype, so it likely reflects a read error. Other DNA sequences in the sample encode the same CDR3. The chain carries TRBV19 and TRBJ2-3, with 7 bases lining up with TRBD2. With 5 bases clipped from V and 12 bases from J, the junction kept 14 bases outside the gene matches. Germline-derived CDR1 and CDR2 are LNHDA and SQIVND (reference sequence). The CDR3 extends over 14 amino acids. The CDR3 protein is CASSGTTWDLTQYF. CDR3 DNA: TGTGCCAGTAGTGGGACTACATGGGACCTAACTCAGTATTTT. The entire variable domain, with the rest obtained from reference TRBV19 and TRBJ2-3, is as follows: DGGITQSPKYLFRKEGQNVTLSCEQNLNHDAMYWYRQDPGQGLRLIYYSQIVNDFQKGDIAEGYSVSREKKESFPLTVTSAQKNPTAFYLCASSGTTWDLTQYFGPGTRLTVL.

This clone was recorded many times. V gene TRBV6-1 combines with J gene TRBJ2-1; 11 positions agree with TRBD2. Trimming at V came to 5 bases and at J to 7 bases, leaving 4 bases not matched to a gene. Germline CDR1 is MNHNS and CDR2 is SASEGT. CDR3 size: 14 residues. CDR3 in amino acids: CASSLAGGGNEQFF. CDR3 nucleotide sequence: TGTGCCAGCAGTTTAGCGGGAGGGGGGAATGAGCAGTTCTTC.

This clone appeared a few times. At one of its ends the junction is not consistent with the germline gene, which may arise from a read error. The CDR3 DNA follows: TGTGCCACCAGTGATTTTATACACGATGAGCAGTTCTTC. It encodes CATSDFIHDEQFF. This chain links TRBV27 with TRBJ2-1; no clear D gene. Germline V gives CDR1 MNHEY, CDR2 SMNVEV (reference sequence). This CDR3 comprises 13 residues.

This clone was recorded a few times. A far more abundant clone sits one base away, making this likely a read error. J is TRBJ2-5 and V is TRBV11-2; D unresolved. The V end was cut by 6 bases, the J end by 0 bases, with 5 bases between. Germline CDR1 reads SGHAT; CDR2 reads FQNNGV. The CDR3 spans 12 residues. CDR3 amino acids: CASSGYQETQYF. The CDR3 DNA reads TGTGCCAGCAGTGGGTACCAAGAGACCCAGTACTTC.

Many counts were recorded for this clone. The gene calls are TRBV7-9 and TRBJ2-7; TRBD1 matches at 9 bases. After removal of 5 bases from V and 6 bases from J, the junction contained 8 bases not matched to a gene. The CDR3 runs to 14 residues. CDR1 is SEHNR and CDR2 is FQNEAQ in the germline V gene (reference sequence). CDR3 sequence reads: CASSPWTGEFEQYF. In nucleotides, the CDR3 is TGTGCCAGCAGCCCCTGGACAGGGGAATTCGAGCAGTACTTC.

Of note for this clone: A read error likely explains this, since a far larger clone differs by one base. The chain is built from TRBV19 and TRBJ1-2; D not resolved. The germline CDR1 and CDR2 sequences are LNHDA and SQIVND (reference sequence). The CDR3 spans 14 residues. Between the trimmed V and J ends, which lost 3 bases and 2 bases, there was a span of 10 bases. The CDR3, as DNA: TGTGCCAGTAGTATCCCAGAATTGAACTATGGCTACACCTTC. This translates into CASSIPELNYGYTF.

This chain joins TRBV11-2 and TRBJ2-1; D gene unclear. CDR1 and CDR2 from the germline V gene are SGHAT and FQNNGV. Trimming left V 8 bases short and J 6 bases short, with 11 bases between. The CDR3 spans 12 residues. In DNA form, the CDR3 reads TGTGCCAGCTTCTTCCAGTTCAATGAGCAGTTCTTC. Its translation: CASFFQFNEQFF.

The sample holds a few counts of this clone. One end of the junction does not line up with germline, which may come from a read error. The chain is built from TRBV10-3 and TRBJ2-1; D unresolved. This CDR3 contains 11 residues. Germline CDR1 ENHRY, CDR2 SYGVKD. The CDR3, as DNA: TGTGCCAGCAGTAATTACAATGAGCAGTTCTTC. It is translated as CASSNYNEQFF.

As to this clone: With a far larger clone one base away, a read error is the likely cause. In the same sample, other DNA sequences code for this CDR3. J is TRBJ2-7 and V is TRBV25-1, with unresolved D. This CDR3 is built from 13 residues. Per germline, CDR1 MGHDK and CDR2 SYGVNS. In DNA, the CDR3 is TGTGCCAGCAGTGAATGGTCTGTCTACGAGCAATACTTC. It translates to CASSEWSVYEQYF.